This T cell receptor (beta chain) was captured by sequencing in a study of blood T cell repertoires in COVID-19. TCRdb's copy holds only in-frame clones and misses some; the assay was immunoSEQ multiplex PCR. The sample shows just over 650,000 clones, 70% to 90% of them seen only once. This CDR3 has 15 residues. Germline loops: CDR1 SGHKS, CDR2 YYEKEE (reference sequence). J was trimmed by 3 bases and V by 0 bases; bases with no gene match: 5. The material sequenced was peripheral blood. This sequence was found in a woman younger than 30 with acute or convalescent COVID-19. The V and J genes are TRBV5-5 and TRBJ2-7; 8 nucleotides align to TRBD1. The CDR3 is CASSLDRGNFYEQYF. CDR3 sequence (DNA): TGTGCCAGCAGCTTGGACAGGGGGAATTTCTACGAGCAGTACTTC.